This T cell receptor beta chain was captured in a study of cytomegalovirus exposure and HLA in healthy donors. Turning to the study itself: Previous work identified 117 million unique TCR beta sequences from around 170 million T cells. Study-level points and caveats: Accurate prediction of most subjects' HLA-A and HLA-B alleles from TCR beta sequences was reported.

CDR3 length: 18 amino acids. Per germline, CDR1 SEHNR and CDR2 FQNEAQ (reference sequence). PCR amplification relied on 60 Vbeta primers (plus 13 Jbeta primers). Produced via immunoSEQ multiplex PCR; TCRdb's table is partial and in-frame only. The sample shows hundreds of thousands of clones, roughly 75% of them seen only once. A remark on this clone: Its antigen is currently unknown. One junction end disagrees with the germline gene, perhaps due to a read error.

This TCR was sampled from a woman under 40 in good health and CMV-seronegative. This chain uses TRBV7-9 with TRBJ2-5; D possibly corresponds to TRBD1 (5 bases). The J call could be wrong; TRBJ2-7 is a better fit for the DNA end. The sample was PBMCs. The CDR3 loop is CSSSLSGQGRALSYEQYF. In DNA, the CDR3 is TGTTCCAGCAGCTTGTCCGGGCAGGGTCGAGCCCTCTCCTACGAGCAGTACTTC.